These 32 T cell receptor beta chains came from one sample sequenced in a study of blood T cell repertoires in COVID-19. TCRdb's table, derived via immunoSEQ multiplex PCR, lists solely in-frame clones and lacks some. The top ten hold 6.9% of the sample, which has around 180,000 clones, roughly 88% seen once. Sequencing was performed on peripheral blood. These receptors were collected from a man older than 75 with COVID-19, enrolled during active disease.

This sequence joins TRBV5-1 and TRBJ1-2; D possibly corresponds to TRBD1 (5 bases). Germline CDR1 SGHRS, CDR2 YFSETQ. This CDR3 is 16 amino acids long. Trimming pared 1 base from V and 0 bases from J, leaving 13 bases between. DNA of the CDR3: TGCGCCAGCAGCTTGTCCGGGGGTCCCGCTAACTATGGCTACACCTTC. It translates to CASSLSGGPANYGYTF. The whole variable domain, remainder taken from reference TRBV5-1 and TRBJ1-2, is KAGVTQTPRYLIKTRGQQVTLSCSPISGHRSVSWYQQTPGQGLQFLFEYFSETQRNKGNFPGRFSGRQFSNSRSEMNVSTLELGDSALYLCASSLSGGPANYGYTFGSGTRLTVV.

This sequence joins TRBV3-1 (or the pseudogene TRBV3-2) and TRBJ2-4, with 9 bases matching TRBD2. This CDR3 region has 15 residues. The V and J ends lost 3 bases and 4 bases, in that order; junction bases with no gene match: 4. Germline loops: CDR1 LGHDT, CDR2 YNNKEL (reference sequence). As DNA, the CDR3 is TGTGCCAGCAGCCAGGCGAGCGGGGGGAAAAACATTCAGTACTTC. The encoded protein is CASSQASGGKNIQYF.

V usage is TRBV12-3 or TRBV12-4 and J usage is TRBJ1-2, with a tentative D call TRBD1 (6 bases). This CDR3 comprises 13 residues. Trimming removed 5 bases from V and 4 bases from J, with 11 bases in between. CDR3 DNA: TGTGCCAGCAGTCCTCCAGGGGTCTATGGCTACACCTTC. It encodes CASSPPGVYGYTF.

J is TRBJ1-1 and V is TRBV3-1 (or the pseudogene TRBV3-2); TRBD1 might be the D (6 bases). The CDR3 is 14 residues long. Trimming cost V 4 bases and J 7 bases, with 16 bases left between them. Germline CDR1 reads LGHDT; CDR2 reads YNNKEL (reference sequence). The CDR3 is CASSPRGAQGEAFF. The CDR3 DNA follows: TGTGCCAGCAGCCCCCGGGGGGCGCAGGGTGAAGCTTTCTTT.

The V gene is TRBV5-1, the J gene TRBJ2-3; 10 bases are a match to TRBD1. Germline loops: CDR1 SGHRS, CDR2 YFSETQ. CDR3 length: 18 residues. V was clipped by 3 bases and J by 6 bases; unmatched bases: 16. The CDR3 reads CASSSGLSALGQGDTQYF. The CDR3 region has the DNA TGCGCCAGCAGCTCGGGACTATCAGCCTTGGGACAGGGGGATACGCAGTATTTT.

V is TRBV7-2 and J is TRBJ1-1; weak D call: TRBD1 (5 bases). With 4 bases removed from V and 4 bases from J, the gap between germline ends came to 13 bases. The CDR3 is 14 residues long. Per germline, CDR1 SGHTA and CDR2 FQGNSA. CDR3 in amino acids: CASSWLGGGTEAFF. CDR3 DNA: TGTGCCAGCAGCTGGCTTGGGGGGGGCACTGAAGCTTTCTTT.

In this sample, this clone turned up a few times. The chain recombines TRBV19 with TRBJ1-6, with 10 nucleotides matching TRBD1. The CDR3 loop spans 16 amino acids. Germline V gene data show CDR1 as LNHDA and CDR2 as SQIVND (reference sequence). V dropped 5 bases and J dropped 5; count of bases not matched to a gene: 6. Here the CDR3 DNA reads TGTGCCAGTAGTCCAAGGACAGGGGGGAATAATTCACCCCTCCACTTT. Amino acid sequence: CASSPRTGGNNSPLHF.

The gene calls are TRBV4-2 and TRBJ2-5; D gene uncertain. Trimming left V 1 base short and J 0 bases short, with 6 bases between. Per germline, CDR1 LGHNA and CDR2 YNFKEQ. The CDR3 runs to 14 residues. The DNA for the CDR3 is TGTGCCAGCAGCCAAGGTTCCAACCAAGAGACCCAGTACTTC. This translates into CASSQGSNQETQYF.

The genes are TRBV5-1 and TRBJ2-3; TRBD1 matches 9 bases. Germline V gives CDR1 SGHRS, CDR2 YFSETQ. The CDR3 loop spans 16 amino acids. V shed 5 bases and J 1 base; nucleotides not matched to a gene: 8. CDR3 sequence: CASSYSGQGGTDTQYF. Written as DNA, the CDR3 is TGCGCCAGCAGTTACTCGGGACAGGGTGGCACAGATACGCAGTATTTT.

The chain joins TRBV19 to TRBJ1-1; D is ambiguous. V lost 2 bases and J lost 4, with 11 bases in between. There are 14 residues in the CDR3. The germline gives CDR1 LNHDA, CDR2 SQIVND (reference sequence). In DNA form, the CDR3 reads TGTGCCAGTAGTATAAAGCACAGTGTCACTGAAGCTTTCTTT. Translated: CASSIKHSVTEAFF.

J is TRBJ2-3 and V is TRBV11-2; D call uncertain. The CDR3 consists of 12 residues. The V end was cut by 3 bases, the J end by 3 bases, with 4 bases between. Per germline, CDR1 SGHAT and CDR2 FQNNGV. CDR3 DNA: TGTGCCAGCAGCTTCAGGACAGATACGCAGTATTTT. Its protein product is CASSFRTDTQYF.

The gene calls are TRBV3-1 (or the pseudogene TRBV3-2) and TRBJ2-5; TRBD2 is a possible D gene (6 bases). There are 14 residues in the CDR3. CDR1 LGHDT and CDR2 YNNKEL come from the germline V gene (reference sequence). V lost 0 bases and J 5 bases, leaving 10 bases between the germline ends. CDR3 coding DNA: TGTGCCAGCAGCCAAGAGGAGGGTACGGAGACCCAGTACTTC. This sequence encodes CASSQEEGTETQYF.

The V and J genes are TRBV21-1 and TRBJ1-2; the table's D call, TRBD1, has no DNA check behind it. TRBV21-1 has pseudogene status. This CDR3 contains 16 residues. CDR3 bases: TGTGCCAGCAGCAAAGGGGCAGGGCAGGGGCATCATGGCTACACCTTC. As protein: CASSKGAGQGHHGYTF.

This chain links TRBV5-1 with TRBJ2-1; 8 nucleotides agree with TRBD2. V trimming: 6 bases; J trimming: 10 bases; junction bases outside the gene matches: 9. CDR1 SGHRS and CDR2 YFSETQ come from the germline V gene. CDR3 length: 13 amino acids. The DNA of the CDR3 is TGCGCCAGCACCCCGGGGGGGCCCATAGAGCAGTTCTTC. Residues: CASTPGGPIEQFF.

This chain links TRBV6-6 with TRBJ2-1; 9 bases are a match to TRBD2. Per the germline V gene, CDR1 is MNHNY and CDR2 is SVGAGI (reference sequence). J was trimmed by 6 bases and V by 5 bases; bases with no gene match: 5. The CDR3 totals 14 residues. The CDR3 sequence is CASSRTSVINEQFF. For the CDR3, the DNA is TGTGCCAGCAGTAGGACTAGCGTGATCAATGAGCAGTTCTTC.

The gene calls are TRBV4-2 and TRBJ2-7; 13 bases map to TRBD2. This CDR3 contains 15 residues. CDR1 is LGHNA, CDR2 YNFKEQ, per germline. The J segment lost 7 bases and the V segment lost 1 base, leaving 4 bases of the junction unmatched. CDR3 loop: CASSQVGTSGVEQYF. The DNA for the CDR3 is TGTGCCAGCAGCCAAGTTGGGACTAGCGGGGTAGAGCAGTACTTC.

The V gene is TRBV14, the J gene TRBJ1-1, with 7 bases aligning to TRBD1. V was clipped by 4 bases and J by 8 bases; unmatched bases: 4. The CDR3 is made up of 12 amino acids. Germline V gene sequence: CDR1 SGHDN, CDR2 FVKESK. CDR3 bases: TGTGCCAGCAGCCCACAGGGGATAGAAGCTTTCTTT. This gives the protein CASSPQGIEAFF.

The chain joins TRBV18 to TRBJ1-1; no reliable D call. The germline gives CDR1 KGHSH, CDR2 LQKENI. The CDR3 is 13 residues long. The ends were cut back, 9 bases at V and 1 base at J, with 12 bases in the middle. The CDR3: CASTTERNTEAFF. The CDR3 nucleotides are TGTGCCAGTACTACCGAGCGGAACACTGAAGCTTTCTTT.

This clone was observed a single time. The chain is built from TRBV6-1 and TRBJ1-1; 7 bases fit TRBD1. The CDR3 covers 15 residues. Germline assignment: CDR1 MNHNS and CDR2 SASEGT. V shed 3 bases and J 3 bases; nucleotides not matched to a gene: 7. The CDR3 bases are TGTGCCAGCAGTGATCGACAGGGCCAGTACACTGAAGCTTTCTTT. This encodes CASSDRQGQYTEAFF.

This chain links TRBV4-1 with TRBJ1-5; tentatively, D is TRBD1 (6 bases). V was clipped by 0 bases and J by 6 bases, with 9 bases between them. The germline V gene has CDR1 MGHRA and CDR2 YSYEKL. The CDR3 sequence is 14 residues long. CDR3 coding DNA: TGCGCCAGCAGCCAAGAGGGGGGGGCTCAGCCCCAGCATTTT. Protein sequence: CASSQEGGAQPQHF.

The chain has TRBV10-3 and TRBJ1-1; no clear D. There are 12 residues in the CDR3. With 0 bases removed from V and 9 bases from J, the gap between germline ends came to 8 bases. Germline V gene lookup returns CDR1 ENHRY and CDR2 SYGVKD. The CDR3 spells CAISESTVKAFF. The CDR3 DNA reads TGTGCCATCAGTGAGTCAACGGTAAAAGCTTTCTTT.

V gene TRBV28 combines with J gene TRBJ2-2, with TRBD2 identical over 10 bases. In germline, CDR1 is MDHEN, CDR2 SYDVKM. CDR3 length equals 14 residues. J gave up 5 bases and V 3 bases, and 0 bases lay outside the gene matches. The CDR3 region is CASSLTSGTGELFF. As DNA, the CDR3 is TGTGCCAGCAGTTTGACTAGCGGGACCGGGGAGCTGTTTTTT.

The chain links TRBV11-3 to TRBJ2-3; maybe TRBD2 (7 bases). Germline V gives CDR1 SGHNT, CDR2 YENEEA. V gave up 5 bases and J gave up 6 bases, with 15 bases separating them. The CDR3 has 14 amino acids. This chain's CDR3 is CASSPVRGGDTQYF. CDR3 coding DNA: TGTGCCAGCAGCCCTGTTAGGGGGGGCGATACGCAGTATTTT.

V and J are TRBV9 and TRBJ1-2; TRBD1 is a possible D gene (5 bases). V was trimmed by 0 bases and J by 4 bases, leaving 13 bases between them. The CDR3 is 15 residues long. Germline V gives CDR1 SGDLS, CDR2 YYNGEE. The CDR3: CASSVEAMTAYGYTF. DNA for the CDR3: TGTGCCAGCAGCGTAGAAGCAATGACAGCCTATGGCTACACCTTC.

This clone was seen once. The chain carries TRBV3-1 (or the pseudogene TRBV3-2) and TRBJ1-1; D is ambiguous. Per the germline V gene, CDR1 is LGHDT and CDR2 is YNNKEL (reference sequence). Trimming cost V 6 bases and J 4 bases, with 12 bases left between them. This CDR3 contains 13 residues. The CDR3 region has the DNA TGTGCCAGCAGAGTTTTCGGAGTCACTGAAGCTTTCTTT. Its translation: CASRVFGVTEAFF.

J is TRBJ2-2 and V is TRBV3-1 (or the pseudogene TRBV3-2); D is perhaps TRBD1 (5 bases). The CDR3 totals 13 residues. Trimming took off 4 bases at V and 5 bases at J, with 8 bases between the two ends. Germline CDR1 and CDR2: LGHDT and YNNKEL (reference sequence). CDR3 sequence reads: CASSPSGTGELFF. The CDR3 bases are TGTGCCAGCAGCCCATCAGGGACCGGGGAGCTGTTTTTT.

The CDR3 spells CASSRDSSHHYNSPLHF. Written as DNA, the CDR3 is TGTGCCAGCAGCAGGGACAGTAGTCACCACTATAATTCACCCCTCCACTTT. The chain joins TRBV21-1 to TRBJ1-6; the table's D gene call, TRBD1, was not cross checked with the DNA. TRBV21-1 is designated a pseudogene. The CDR3 consists of 17 residues.

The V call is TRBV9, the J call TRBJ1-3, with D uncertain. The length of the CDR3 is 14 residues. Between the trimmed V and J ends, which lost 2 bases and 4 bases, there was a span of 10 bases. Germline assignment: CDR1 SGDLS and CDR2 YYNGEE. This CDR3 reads CASSVGNEGNTIYF. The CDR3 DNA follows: TGTGCCAGCAGCGTTGGTAACGAGGGAAACACCATATATTTT. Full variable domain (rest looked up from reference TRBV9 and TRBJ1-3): DSGVTQTPKHLITATGQRVTLRCSPRSGDLSVYWYQQSLDQGLQFLIQYYNGEERAKGNILERFSAQQFPDLHSELNLSSLELGDSALYFCASSVGNEGNTIYFGEGSWLTVV.

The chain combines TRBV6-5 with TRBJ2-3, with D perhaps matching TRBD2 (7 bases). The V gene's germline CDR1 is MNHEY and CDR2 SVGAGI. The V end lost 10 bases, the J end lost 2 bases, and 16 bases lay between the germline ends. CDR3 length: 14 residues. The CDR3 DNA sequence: TGTGCCACCAGGCCCGCGGGGGCCACAGATACGCAGTATTTT. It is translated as CATRPAGATDTQYF.

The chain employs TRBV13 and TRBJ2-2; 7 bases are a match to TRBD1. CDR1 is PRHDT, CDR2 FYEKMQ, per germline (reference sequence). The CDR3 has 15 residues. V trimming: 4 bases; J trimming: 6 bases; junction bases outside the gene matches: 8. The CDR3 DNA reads TGTGCCAGCAGCTGGACAGGAAGGGGCCCCGGGGAGCTGTTTTTT. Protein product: CASSWTGRGPGELFF. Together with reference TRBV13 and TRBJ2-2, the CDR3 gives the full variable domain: AAGVIQSPRHLIKEKRETATLKCYPIPRHDTVYWYQQGPGQDPQFLISFYEKMQSDKGSIPDRFSAQQFSDYHSELNMSSLELGDSALYFCASSWTGRGPGELFFGEGSRLTVL.

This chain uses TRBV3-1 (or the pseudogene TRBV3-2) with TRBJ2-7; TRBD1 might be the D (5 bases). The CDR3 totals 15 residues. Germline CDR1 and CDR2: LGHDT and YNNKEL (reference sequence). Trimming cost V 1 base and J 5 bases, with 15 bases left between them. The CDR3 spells CASSQGFQGRDEQYF. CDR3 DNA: TGTGCCAGCAGCCAAGGGTTTCAGGGTAGGGACGAGCAGTACTTC.

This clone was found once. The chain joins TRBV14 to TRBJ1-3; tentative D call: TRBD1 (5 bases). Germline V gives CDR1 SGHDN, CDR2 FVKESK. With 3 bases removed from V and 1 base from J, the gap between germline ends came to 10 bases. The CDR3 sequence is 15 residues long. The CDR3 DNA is TGTGCCAGCAGCCAGATCCCAGGGTCTGGAAACACCATATATTTT. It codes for CASSQIPGSGNTIYF.